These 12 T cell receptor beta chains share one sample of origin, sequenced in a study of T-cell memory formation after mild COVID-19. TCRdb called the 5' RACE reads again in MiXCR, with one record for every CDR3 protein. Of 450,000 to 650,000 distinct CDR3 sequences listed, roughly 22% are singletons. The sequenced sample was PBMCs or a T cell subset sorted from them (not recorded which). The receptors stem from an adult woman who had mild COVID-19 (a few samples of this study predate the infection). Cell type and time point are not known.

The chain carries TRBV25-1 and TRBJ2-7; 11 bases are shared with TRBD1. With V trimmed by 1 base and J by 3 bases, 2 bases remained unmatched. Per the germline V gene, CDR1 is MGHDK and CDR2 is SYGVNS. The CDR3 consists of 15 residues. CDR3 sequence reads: CASSEWGTGGYEQYF. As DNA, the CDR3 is TGTGCCAGCAGTGAATGGGGGACAGGGGGCTACGAGCAGTACTTC.

CDR3 loop: CASSLVGQGLPEAFF. In nucleotides, the CDR3 is TGTGCCAGCAGCTTAGTGGGACAGGGGCTGCCTGAAGCTTTCTTT. The chain uses TRBV7-9 and TRBJ1-1, with 10 bases that match TRBD1. J gave up 6 bases and V 1 base, and 5 bases lay outside the gene matches. Germline V CDR1 and CDR2: SEHNR, FQNEAQ (reference sequence). The CDR3 sequence is 15 residues long.

The CDR3 DNA follows: TGTGCCAGCTCACCGGGACAGGGGGCGGTCGGGACTGAAGCTTTCTTT. Protein sequence: CASSPGQGAVGTEAFF. The gene calls are TRBV18 and TRBJ1-1, with 12 bases aligning to TRBD1. V lost 3 bases and J lost 5; bases outside the gene matches: 7. Looked up from germline, CDR1 is KGHSH and CDR2 is LQKENI. The CDR3 loop spans 16 amino acids.

The CDR3 region has the DNA TGTGCCAGCAGTTACGTAGGCCTCCGGGACTCTGGGGCCAACGTCCTGACTTTC. It encodes CASSYVGLRDSGANVLTF. V usage is TRBV6-5 and J usage is TRBJ2-6; possibly TRBD2 for D (5 bases). The germline V gene encodes CDR1 MNHEY and CDR2 SVGAGI. V dropped 2 bases and J dropped 0 bases, with 14 bases sitting between them. The CDR3 extends over 18 amino acids.

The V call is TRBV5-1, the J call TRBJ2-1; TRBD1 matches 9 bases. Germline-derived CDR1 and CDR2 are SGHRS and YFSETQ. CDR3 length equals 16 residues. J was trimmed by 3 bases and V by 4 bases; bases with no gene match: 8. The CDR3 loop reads CASSRPGTGHYNEQFF. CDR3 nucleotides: TGCGCCAGCAGCCGGCCCGGGACAGGGCACTACAATGAGCAGTTCTTC.

CDR3 residues: CASSIVHGQSLSGAFF. The CDR3 region has the DNA TGTGCCAGTAGTATTGTTCATGGACAGTCACTCTCGGGAGCTTTCTTT. The rearrangement uses TRBV19 and TRBJ1-1; TRBD1 is a possible D gene (6 bases). V lost 3 bases, J lost 10 bases, and 24 bases lay in between. CDR3 length: 16 amino acids. CDR1 LNHDA and CDR2 SQIVND come from the germline V gene (reference sequence).

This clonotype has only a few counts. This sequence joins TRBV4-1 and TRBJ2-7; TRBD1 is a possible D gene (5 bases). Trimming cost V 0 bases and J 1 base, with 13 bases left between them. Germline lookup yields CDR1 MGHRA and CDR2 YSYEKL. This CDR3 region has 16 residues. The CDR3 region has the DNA TGCGCCAGCAGCCAAGACAGGGCAGGAGCATCCTACGAGCAGTACTTC. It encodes CASSQDRAGASYEQYF.

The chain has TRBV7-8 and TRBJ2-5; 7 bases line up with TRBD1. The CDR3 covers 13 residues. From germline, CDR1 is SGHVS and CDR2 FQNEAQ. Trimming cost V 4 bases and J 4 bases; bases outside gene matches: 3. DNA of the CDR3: TGTGCCAGCAGCTGGACAGGCCCAGAGACCCAGTACTTC. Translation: CASSWTGPETQYF.

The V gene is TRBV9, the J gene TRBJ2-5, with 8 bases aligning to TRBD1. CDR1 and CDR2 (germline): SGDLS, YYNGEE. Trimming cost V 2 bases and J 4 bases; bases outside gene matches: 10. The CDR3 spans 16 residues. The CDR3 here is CASSVGQGVIGETQYF. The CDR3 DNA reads TGTGCCAGCAGCGTTGGACAGGGCGTCATTGGAGAGACCCAGTACTTC.

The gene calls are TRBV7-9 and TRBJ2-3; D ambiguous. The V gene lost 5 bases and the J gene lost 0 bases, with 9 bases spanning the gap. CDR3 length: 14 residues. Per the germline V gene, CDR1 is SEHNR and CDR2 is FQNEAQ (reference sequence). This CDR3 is CASSASLSTDTQYF. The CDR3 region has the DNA TGTGCCAGCAGCGCCAGTCTAAGCACAGATACGCAGTATTTT.

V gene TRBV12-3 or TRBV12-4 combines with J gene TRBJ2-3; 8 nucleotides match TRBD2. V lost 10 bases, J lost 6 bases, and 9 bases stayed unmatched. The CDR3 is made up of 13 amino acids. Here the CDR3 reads CATIPGGGDTQYF. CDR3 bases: TGTGCCACCATCCCTGGCGGGGGGGATACGCAGTATTTT.

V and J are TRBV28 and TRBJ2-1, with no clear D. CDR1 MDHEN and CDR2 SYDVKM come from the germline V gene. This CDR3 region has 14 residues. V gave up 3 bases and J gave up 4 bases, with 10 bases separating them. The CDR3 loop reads CASSFGPTYNEQFF. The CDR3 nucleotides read TGTGCCAGCAGTTTCGGGCCTACTTACAATGAGCAGTTCTTC. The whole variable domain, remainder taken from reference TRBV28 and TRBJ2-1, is DVKVTQSSRYLVKRTGEKVFLECVQDMDHENMFWYRQDPGLGLRLIYFSYDVKMKEKGDIPEGYSVSREKKERFSLILESASTNQTSMYLCASSFGPTYNEQFFGPGTRLTVL.